The 24 T cell receptor beta chains reported below all come from one sample, sequenced in a study of T cell responses to AZD1222 COVID-19 vaccine. Here immunoSEQ multiplex PCR was the method, and the copy in TCRdb shows in-frame clones only, minus some. Altogether 70,000 to 75,000 clones are present, roughly 80% being singletons, with the ten largest covering about 46%. The source material was peripheral blood, sampled 28 days after the second AZD1222 dose. The receptors were sampled from an adult who received the AZD1222 COVID-19 vaccine.

The chain links TRBV13 to TRBJ2-2, with D perhaps matching TRBD2 (6 bases). This CDR3 spans 17 amino acids. Germline assignment: CDR1 PRHDT and CDR2 FYEKMQ (reference sequence). V was shortened by 5 bases and J by 1 base, with 17 bases between the two germline ends. For the CDR3, the DNA is TGTGCCAGCAGCCCCGGGACTCGCCGACTGAACACCGGGGAGCTGTTTTTT. It codes for CASSPGTRRLNTGELFF.

J is TRBJ2-1 and V is TRBV9; a possible D gene is TRBD1 (6 bases). Looked up from germline, CDR1 is SGDLS and CDR2 is YYNGEE. Trimming took off 1 base at V and 0 bases at J, with 11 bases between the two ends. The CDR3 extends over 16 amino acids. The CDR3 loop reads CASSVTQGSSYNEQFF. As DNA, the CDR3 is TGTGCCAGCAGCGTAACTCAGGGGAGCTCCTACAATGAGCAGTTCTTC.

V gene TRBV19 combines with J gene TRBJ2-1, with TRBD1 matching 9 bases. Trimming cost V 11 bases and J 5 bases; bases outside gene matches: 4. The germline V gene encodes CDR1 LNHDA and CDR2 SQIVND (reference sequence). The CDR3 covers 12 residues. CDR3 region: CAARDRDNEQFF. The DNA for the CDR3 is TGTGCCGCCCGGGACAGGGACAATGAGCAGTTCTTC.

The V gene is TRBV7-9, the J gene TRBJ2-3; 7 bases agree with TRBD1. The CDR3 contains 15 residues. CDR1 SEHNR and CDR2 FQNEAQ come from the germline V gene (reference sequence). Trimming at V came to 5 bases and at J to 3 bases, leaving 8 bases not matched to a gene. CDR3 sequence reads: CASSRDSQYTDTQYF. DNA for the CDR3: TGTGCCAGCAGCCGGGACAGCCAGTATACAGATACGCAGTATTTT.

In this sample, this clone turned up a few times. V is TRBV19 and J is TRBJ2-1; D uncertain. Per the germline V gene, CDR1 is LNHDA and CDR2 is SQIVND (reference sequence). The V end lost 2 bases, the J end lost 7 bases, and 9 bases lay between the germline ends. CDR3 length: 13 amino acids. The CDR3 here is CASSILLWNEQFF. The CDR3 nucleotides read TGTGCCAGTAGTATACTCCTTTGGAATGAGCAGTTCTTC.

The rearrangement joins TRBV3-1 (or the pseudogene TRBV3-2) to TRBJ2-2, with D hard to call. V lost 8 bases, J lost 6 bases, and 13 bases lay in between. Germline V gene lookup returns CDR1 LGHDT and CDR2 YNNKEL (reference sequence). CDR3 length: 13 residues. CDR3 residues: CASRKGLPGELFF. DNA of the CDR3: TGTGCCAGCCGAAAAGGTCTCCCCGGGGAGCTGTTTTTT.

This clone has only a few counts. The chain has TRBV6-5 and TRBJ2-1; D may match TRBD1 or TRBD2 (6 bases each). This CDR3 has 15 residues. The germline gives CDR1 MNHEY, CDR2 SVGAGI. With 6 bases removed from V and 7 bases from J, the gap between germline ends came to 19 bases. CDR3 sequence reads: CASSFLGGAGNEQFF. The DNA for the CDR3 is TGTGCCAGCAGCTTCCTGGGGGGCGCGGGGAATGAGCAGTTCTTC.

The J gene is TRBJ2-2, the V gene TRBV5-1; 9 nucleotides match TRBD2. V trimming: 4 bases; J trimming: 5 bases; junction bases outside the gene matches: 9. This CDR3 is built from 16 residues. Germline CDR1 is SGHRS and CDR2 is YFSETQ. The CDR3 loop reads CASSPRGTSRTGELFF. In nucleotides, the CDR3 is TGCGCCAGCAGCCCCCGAGGGACTAGCCGGACCGGGGAGCTGTTTTTT.

The chain has TRBV28 and TRBJ2-7, with D perhaps TRBD1 (6 bases). The CDR3 runs to 13 residues. The V end was cut by 6 bases, the J end by 6 bases, with 15 bases between. Per germline, CDR1 MDHEN and CDR2 SYDVKM. The DNA of the CDR3 is TGTGCCAGCAGCCAAACAGGGTTCGGCGAGCAGTACTTC. Protein: CASSQTGFGEQYF.

The rearrangement links TRBV10-3 to TRBJ2-5, with 9 bases lining up with TRBD2. The V and J ends lost 0 bases and 2 bases, in that order; junction bases with no gene match: 4. CDR3 length equals 16 residues. The germline CDR1 and CDR2 sequences are ENHRY and SYGVKD. CDR3 DNA: TGTGCCATCAGTGAGTCCGTGGCGGGGGGGCAAGAGACCCAGTACTTC. It yields the protein CAISESVAGGQETQYF.

V and J are TRBV5-5 and TRBJ2-5; D is unclear. Germline assignment: CDR1 SGHKS and CDR2 YYEKEE (reference sequence). The CDR3 covers 14 residues. With 2 bases removed from V and 5 bases from J, the gap between germline ends came to 13 bases. The CDR3 is CASSFLGLRETQYF. CDR3 DNA: TGTGCCAGCAGCTTCCTCGGCCTGAGGGAGACCCAGTACTTC.

This chain uses TRBV6-4 with TRBJ2-2, with 7 bases lining up with TRBD1. The V gene end was trimmed by 10 bases and the J gene end by 0 bases; junction bases not matched to a gene: 11. This CDR3 contains 16 residues. The germline CDR1 and CDR2 sequences are MRHNA and SNTAGT. The CDR3 coding sequence is TGTGCCACAAGAAGAGAGGGACAGTCGAACACCGGGGAGCTGTTTTTT. This gives the protein CATRREGQSNTGELFF.

The J gene is TRBJ2-7, the V gene TRBV6-2 or TRBV6-3; D is perhaps TRBD2 (5 bases). CDR1 and CDR2 from the germline V gene are MNHEY and SVGEGT. The CDR3 has 17 amino acids. V lost 5 bases and J lost 5, with 25 bases in between. DNA for the CDR3: TGTGCCAGCAGTGACCCTGTGTCTAGCCTTCGAATCCACGAGCAGTACTTC. Protein product: CASSDPVSSLRIHEQYF.

This clone occurred once. V and J are TRBV3-1 (or the pseudogene TRBV3-2) and TRBJ2-1; TRBD1 might be the D (5 bases). Germline values: CDR1 LGHDT, CDR2 YNNKEL (reference sequence). This CDR3 region has 16 residues. V lost 0 bases to trimming and J lost 9 bases, with 18 bases between them. CDR3 bases: TGTGCCAGCAGCCAAGATGTTATCGACAGTAGGGCTGAGCAGTTCTTC. It specifies CASSQDVIDSRAEQFF.

This clone was seen a few times. The rearrangement joins TRBV30 to TRBJ1-1; D may be TRBD1 (5 bases). Trimming took 3 bases from V and 1 from J, leaving 9 bases between them. Germline-derived CDR1 and CDR2 are GTSNPN and SVGIG (reference sequence). CDR3 length equals 13 residues. The CDR3 loop is CAWSLTGNTEAFF. The CDR3, as DNA: TGTGCCTGGAGCTTAACAGGGAACACTGAAGCTTTCTTT.

Of note for this clone: Within the sample, other DNA sequences also encode this same CDR3. V usage is TRBV6-2 or TRBV6-3 and J usage is TRBJ2-7, with 10 positions matching TRBD2. This CDR3 is 16 amino acids long. CDR1 MNHEY and CDR2 SVGEGT come from the germline V gene. V lost 2 bases, J lost 0 bases, and 4 bases stayed unmatched. The CDR3 spells CASSYGGLAASYEQYF. The DNA of the CDR3 is TGTGCCAGCAGTTACGGAGGACTAGCGGCCTCCTACGAGCAGTACTTC.

V is TRBV6-7 and J is TRBJ2-7, with 7 bases that match TRBD1. TRBV6-7 belongs to the ORF category, with a function that is uncertain. The CDR3 loop spans 12 amino acids. V gave up 5 bases and J gave up 5 bases; unmatched junction bases: 3. In nucleotides, the CDR3 is TGTGCCAGCAGTGGACAGGTACACGAGCAGTACTTC. Encoded protein: CASSGQVHEQYF.

This clone came up a few times. The gene calls are TRBV15 and TRBJ2-5; possible D gene TRBD1, 6 bases. Germline-derived CDR1 and CDR2 are LNHNV and YYDKDF (reference sequence). The CDR3 spans 14 residues. V shed 4 bases and J shed 3 bases, with 12 bases lying between them. CDR3 in amino acids: CATSKQGGEETQYF. CDR3 bases: TGTGCCACCAGCAAACAGGGTGGGGAAGAGACCCAGTACTTC.

There are a few counts of this clone. This chain connects TRBV7-8 to TRBJ2-1; D is unclear. The germline gives CDR1 SGHVS, CDR2 FQNEAQ. The CDR3 covers 15 residues. The ends were cut back, 0 bases at V and 5 bases at J, with 11 bases in the middle. The DNA for the CDR3 is TGTGCCAGCAGCTTAGCCTCCGATCTCAACAATGAGCAGTTCTTC. This gives the protein CASSLASDLNNEQFF.

Here the CDR3 DNA reads TGCGCCAGCAGCTGGAAGCGGGACAATGAGCAGTTCTTC. It encodes CASSWKRDNEQFF. The rearrangement links TRBV5-1 to TRBJ2-1; TRBD2 might be the D (6 bases). Per the germline V gene, CDR1 is SGHRS and CDR2 is YFSETQ. This CDR3 comprises 13 residues. V was clipped by 3 bases and J by 5 bases, with 9 bases between them.

The rearrangement links TRBV30 to TRBJ2-1, with D perhaps TRBD1 or TRBD2 (5 bases each). CDR3 length equals 14 residues. The V end was cut by 8 bases, the J end by 0 bases, with 14 bases between. In germline, CDR1 is GTSNPN, CDR2 SVGIG (reference sequence). CDR3 sequence: CAGGKLFSYNEQFF. CDR3 nucleotides: TGTGCCGGGGGAAAACTATTCTCCTACAATGAGCAGTTCTTC.

This clone was seen a few times. This sequence joins TRBV6-6 and TRBJ2-1; D may be TRBD1 (6 bases). Trimming removed 6 bases from V and 0 bases from J, with 15 bases in between. The CDR3 covers 16 residues. Germline values: CDR1 MNHNY, CDR2 SVGAGI (reference sequence). CDR3 sequence reads: CASRPLGQTSYNEQFF. The CDR3 DNA reads TGTGCCAGCAGGCCCCTTGGACAGACCTCCTACAATGAGCAGTTCTTC.

This chain connects TRBV6-1 to TRBJ1-6; 9 bases line up with TRBD1. The CDR3 has 14 residues. Trimming cost V 3 bases and J 9 bases; bases outside gene matches: 3. Per germline, CDR1 MNHNS and CDR2 SASEGT. The CDR3 reads CASSEDRGSSPLHF. The CDR3 DNA reads as TGTGCCAGCAGTGAGGACAGGGGAAGTTCACCCCTCCACTTT.

This clone was observed a few times. The gene calls are TRBV9 and TRBJ2-1, with D maybe TRBD2 (5 bases). The CDR3 sequence is 15 residues long. The germline V gene has CDR1 SGDLS and CDR2 YYNGEE. V shed 1 base and J shed 1 base, with 9 bases lying between them. CDR3 protein: CASSVRGFSYNEQFF. For the CDR3, the DNA is TGTGCCAGCAGCGTAAGAGGGTTTTCCTACAATGAGCAGTTCTTC.